One sample yielded the 29 T cell receptor beta chains listed below, sequenced in a study of T cells in Graves' hyperthyroidism and ophthalmopathy. What was amplified from RNA transcripts were TCR beta CDR3 regions. The primer set for the first-round RT-PCR of the TCR CDR3 was HTBI. A single record per CDR3 protein comes from TCRdb applying MiXCR to the multiplex PCR reads. Of hundreds of thousands of distinct CDR3 sequences in the sample, around 15% are singletons; the top ten hold roughly a fifth. The sequenced material came from blood. The source is a woman aged 55-70 years with Graves' ophthalmopathy.

This clonotype was observed a handful of times. V is TRBV6-2 or TRBV6-3 and J is TRBJ1-3, with D possibly being TRBD1 (5 bases). V was pared by 3 bases and J by 0 bases, with 12 bases between. CDR3 length: 16 amino acids. Germline lookup yields CDR1 MNHEY and CDR2 SVGEGT. The CDR3 region is CASSYGTDVSGNTIYF. In DNA, the CDR3 is TGTGCCAGCAGTTATGGGACGGACGTCTCTGGAAACACCATATATTTT.

This clonotype was counted ten times or more. This rearrangement joins TRBV11-2 to TRBJ2-4; no definite D call. This CDR3 has 15 residues. Germline V CDR1 and CDR2: SGHAT, FQNNGV. The V end lost 5 bases, the J end lost 8 bases, and 19 bases lay between the germline ends. CDR3 bases: TGTGCCAGCAGCGGTCTCCAGGCGTCGACCTACATTCAGTACTTC. This gives the protein CASSGLQASTYIQYF.

This clonotype was counted many times. The chain is built from TRBV11-1 and TRBJ2-4, with 7 bases identical to TRBD1. Trimming took 6 bases from V and 2 from J; bases not matched to a gene: 10. CDR1 is SGHAT, CDR2 FQDESV, per germline (reference sequence). This CDR3 contains 16 residues. CDR3 residues: CASSQEGARTKNIQYF. The CDR3 coding sequence is TGTGCCAGCAGTCAAGAGGGGGCTCGAACCAAAAACATTCAGTACTTC.

This clonotype was counted many times. The chain couples TRBV2 to TRBJ2-1; TRBD2 might be the D (6 bases). CDR3 length: 15 amino acids. Germline values: CDR1 SNHLY, CDR2 FYNNEI. Trimming left V 2 bases short and J 3 bases short, with 11 bases between. The CDR3 sequence is CASSESSGGYNEQFF. The CDR3 nucleotides read TGTGCCAGCAGTGAAAGTAGCGGAGGCTACAATGAGCAGTTCTTC. The full variable domain, with the rest looked up from reference TRBV2 and TRBJ2-1, is EPEVTQTPSHQVTQMGQEVILRCVPISNHLYFYWYRQILGQKVEFLVSFYNNEISEKSEIFDDQFSVERPDGSNFTLKIRSTKLEDSAMYFCASSESSGGYNEQFFGPGTRLTVL.

The sample holds one count of this clonotype. The genes are TRBV6-2 or TRBV6-3 and TRBJ1-5, with D unresolved. The CDR3 consists of 15 residues. Trimming pared 5 bases from V and 5 bases from J, leaving 16 bases between. Germline CDR1 reads MNHEY; CDR2 reads SVGEGT. The CDR3 region is CASSPRGRRDQPQHF. In DNA form, the CDR3 reads TGTGCCAGCAGTCCCCGCGGAAGGAGGGATCAGCCCCAGCATTTT.

This clonotype was seen many times. The genes are TRBV7-9 and TRBJ2-7; TRBD1 agrees at 9 bases. In germline, CDR1 is SEHNR, CDR2 FQNEAQ (reference sequence). Trimming took 8 bases from V and 2 from J; bases not matched to a gene: 7. There are 14 residues in the CDR3. The CDR3 bases are TGTGCCAGCGGATCCGGGACAGGGCCCTACGAGCAGTACTTC. This sequence encodes CASGSGTGPYEQYF.

This clonotype was counted many times. The chain employs TRBV7-2 and TRBJ1-2, with D perhaps TRBD1 (5 bases). CDR1 and CDR2 (germline): SGHTA, FQGNSA. Trimming took 10 bases from V and 0 from J, leaving 12 bases between them. The CDR3 is 13 amino acids. The DNA of the CDR3 is TGTGCCACCGGGGGGAAGCCTAACTATGGCTACACCTTC. Translation gives CATGGKPNYGYTF.

The V call is TRBV11-2, the J call TRBJ2-5, with 8 bases that match TRBD1. With 7 bases clipped from V and 4 bases from J, the junction kept 14 bases outside the gene matches. There are 16 residues in the CDR3. Germline V CDR1 and CDR2: SGHAT, FQNNGV. The CDR3: CASTRGFGQGGETQYF. The CDR3 nucleotides read TGTGCCAGCACCAGGGGCTTCGGACAGGGAGGAGAGACCCAGTACTTC.

The chain joins TRBV19 to TRBJ2-5, with TRBD1 matching over 10 bases. The CDR3 extends over 16 amino acids. Germline V CDR1 and CDR2: LNHDA, SQIVND (reference sequence). The trim removed 2 bases at V and 5 bases at J, leaving 8 bases unmatched. This chain's CDR3 is CASSILGQGPKETQYF. In DNA form, the CDR3 reads TGTGCCAGTAGTATATTGGGACAGGGGCCGAAGGAGACCCAGTACTTC.

Comment on this clonotype: A much more abundant neighbour one base away suggests this may be a read error. The V and J genes are TRBV24-1 and TRBJ2-7; 8 bases match TRBD2. V was clipped by 4 bases and J by 7 bases; unmatched bases: 11. The CDR3 sequence is 15 residues long. Germline CDR1 and CDR2: KGHDR and SFDVKD. The CDR3 is CATSDSKGLASEQYF. In nucleotides, the CDR3 is TGTGCCACCAGTGACTCCAAAGGACTAGCTAGTGAGCAGTACTTC.

The sample holds many counts of this clonotype. The rearrangement joins TRBV29-1 to TRBJ2-3; TRBD1 is a possible D gene (6 bases). The CDR3 length is 12 residues. Trimming shortened V by 3 bases and J by 3 bases, and 7 bases separated the two germline ends. CDR1 SQVTM and CDR2 ANQGSEA come from the germline V gene. The CDR3 here is CSVDTGTDTQYF. CDR3 bases: TGCAGCGTTGACACAGGGACAGATACGCAGTATTTT.

This clonotype has a handful of counts. The V and J genes are TRBV7-2 and TRBJ2-7, with TRBD2 matching 7 bases. This CDR3 region has 15 residues. Germline values: CDR1 SGHTA, CDR2 FQGNSA. Trimming cost V 5 bases and J 3 bases; bases outside gene matches: 10. As DNA, the CDR3 is TGTGCCAGCAGCCCCCCGCGGGACTACCACTACGAGCAGTACTTC. It yields the protein CASSPPRDYHYEQYF.

This clonotype was seen many times. The genes are TRBV12-3 or TRBV12-4 and TRBJ2-2, with D possibly being TRBD2 (6 bases). The CDR3 contains 16 residues. The V gene lost 5 bases and the J gene lost 0 bases, with 13 bases spanning the gap. CDR3 nucleotides: TGTGCCAGCAGTAACTTGGGACTCGCGAACACCGGGGAGCTGTTTTTT. Amino acid sequence: CASSNLGLANTGELFF.

This clonotype was found many times. The chain employs TRBV15 and TRBJ1-5; D remains ambiguous. From germline, CDR1 is LNHNV and CDR2 YYDKDF (reference sequence). The CDR3 consists of 12 residues. V lost 6 bases, J lost 4 bases, and 7 bases lay in between. The CDR3 here is CATSLGNQPQHF. Here the CDR3 DNA reads TGTGCCACCAGTTTAGGGAATCAGCCCCAGCATTTT.

At least ten counts were recorded for this clonotype. The chain uses TRBV6-1 and TRBJ2-5; TRBD2 agrees at 9 bases. The V gene's germline CDR1 is MNHNS and CDR2 SASEGT. The CDR3 spans 14 residues. J gave up 5 bases and V 5 bases, and 6 bases lay outside the gene matches. The CDR3 DNA is TGTGCCAGCAGTTTCGCGGGAGGGTCGGAGACCCAGTACTTC. Translating it yields CASSFAGGSETQYF.

This clonotype showed up many times. The V call is TRBV15, the J call TRBJ2-6; D remains ambiguous. The germline V gene encodes CDR1 LNHNV and CDR2 YYDKDF (reference sequence). Trimming removed 5 bases at V and 0 bases at J, with 8 bases between. This CDR3 spans 15 amino acids. CDR3 nucleotide sequence: TGTGCCACCAGCCCTTGGGCCTCTGGGGCCAACGTCCTGACTTTC. This translates into CATSPWASGANVLTF. The complete variable domain, with remaining parts taken from reference TRBV15 and TRBJ2-6, reads DAMVIQNPRYQVTQFGKPVTLSCSQTLNHNVMYWYQQKSSQAPKLLFHYYDKDFNNEADTPDNFQSRRPNTSFCFLDIRSPGLGDTAMYLCATSPWASGANVLTFGAGSRLTVL.

This clonotype appeared a few times. The V gene is TRBV9, the J gene TRBJ1-4; 9 positions agree with TRBD1. Germline trimming cut 3 bases from V and 7 bases from J; bases unmatched to any gene: 10. The CDR3 extends over 16 amino acids. Germline lookup yields CDR1 SGDLS and CDR2 YYNGEE. The CDR3 DNA reads TGTGCCAGCAGCGGGCCCACGGGACAGGGTGGTGAAAAACTGTTTTTT. The encoded protein is CASSGPTGQGGEKLFF.

This clonotype is a singleton in its sample. The CDR3 DNA reads TGTGCCAGCAGCCCTTTGACAGGGCCGAACACTGAAGCTTTCTTT. Translation gives CASSPLTGPNTEAFF. V and J are TRBV6-1 and TRBJ1-1, with TRBD1 matching 7 bases. J lost 1 base, V lost 6 bases, and 8 bases had no gene match. CDR3 length equals 15 residues. Germline assignment: CDR1 MNHNS and CDR2 SASEGT.

This clonotype turned up a few times. The rearrangement links TRBV19 to TRBJ2-5, with D perhaps TRBD1 (5 bases). This CDR3 spans 13 amino acids. The V end was cut by 6 bases, the J end by 0 bases, with 8 bases between. CDR1 is LNHDA and CDR2 is SQIVND in the germline V gene (reference sequence). For the CDR3, the DNA is TGTGCCAGTAGCAGACAGAACCAAGAGACCCAGTACTTC. This sequence encodes CASSRQNQETQYF.

V gene TRBV10-3 combines with J gene TRBJ1-1; possible D gene TRBD1, 5 bases. Germline V gene sequence: CDR1 ENHRY, CDR2 SYGVKD. This CDR3 spans 15 amino acids. Trimming shortened V by 6 bases and J by 5 bases, and 19 bases separated the two germline ends. CDR3 sequence (DNA): TGTGCCATCAGGAGGGGAGGTATCGAAAGAACTGAAGCTTTCTTT. The encoded protein is CAIRRGGIERTEAFF.

Only a few counts were recorded for this clonotype. V and J are TRBV27 and TRBJ2-3; D remains ambiguous. This CDR3 spans 16 amino acids. Germline V CDR1 and CDR2: MNHEY, SMNVEV (reference sequence). V dropped 0 bases and J dropped 2 bases, with 12 bases sitting between them. The CDR3 reads CASSLSPLGHTDTQYF. In DNA, the CDR3 is TGTGCCAGCAGTTTATCCCCATTGGGCCACACAGATACGCAGTATTTT.

The chain employs TRBV30 and TRBJ2-3, with 11 bases that match TRBD2. V lost 3 bases and J lost 5; bases outside the gene matches: 13. CDR1 and CDR2 from the germline V gene are GTSNPN and SVGIG (reference sequence). This CDR3 contains 17 residues. The CDR3 DNA sequence: TGTGCCTGGAGCCCTATATGGGCTAGCGGGAGGAAAGATACGCAGTATTTT. Translated: CAWSPIWASGRKDTQYF. The variable domain in full, with the rest retrieved from reference TRBV30 and TRBJ2-3, is SQTIHQWPATLVQPVGSPLSLECTVEGTSNPNLYWYRQAAGRGLQLLFYSVGIGQISSEVPQNLSASRPQDRQFILSSKKLLLSDSGFYLCAWSPIWASGRKDTQYFGPGTRLTVL.

In its sample, this clonotype was seen a few times. The V and J genes are TRBV30 and TRBJ2-1; D tentatively reads TRBD1 or TRBD2 (5 bases each). The CDR3 totals 15 residues. The V gene lost 1 base and the J gene lost 3 bases, with 13 bases spanning the gap. Germline CDR1 reads GTSNPN; CDR2 reads SVGIG (reference sequence). The CDR3 DNA is TGTGCCTGGAGTGGAGGGCAGGGTCACTACAATGAGCAGTTCTTC. Encoded protein: CAWSGGQGHYNEQFF.

This clonotype has more than one count but fewer than ten. The chain links TRBV7-9 to TRBJ1-2; D may be TRBD1 (6 bases). The CDR3 length is 12 residues. V lost 1 base, J lost 7 bases, and 7 bases lay in between. Per the germline V gene, CDR1 is SEHNR and CDR2 is FQNEAQ (reference sequence). This CDR3 is CASSLEGGGYTF. The CDR3 DNA follows: TGTGCCAGCAGCTTAGAAGGGGGTGGCTACACCTTC. Using reference TRBV7-9 and TRBJ1-2 for the parts outside the CDR3, the full variable domain is DTGVSQNPRHKITKRGQNVTFRCDPISEHNRLYWYRQTLGQGPEFLTYFQNEAQLEKSRLLSDRFSAERPKGSFSTLEIQRTEQGDSAMYLCASSLEGGGYTFGSGTRLTVV.

This clonotype came up many times. The chain joins TRBV15 to TRBJ2-3; TRBD1 is a possible D gene (6 bases). Between the trimmed V and J ends, which lost 0 bases and 7 bases, there was a span of 17 bases. CDR1 is LNHNV, CDR2 YYDKDF, per germline (reference sequence). This CDR3 region has 16 residues. The CDR3: CATSREMGDTANTQYF. The CDR3 DNA is TGTGCCACCAGCAGAGAGATGGGGGACACCGCTAATACGCAGTATTTT.

This clonotype was seen only a few times. The chain is built from TRBV3-1 and TRBJ2-4; 13 bases are shared with TRBD2. V gave up 0 bases and J gave up 2 bases; unmatched junction bases: 1. The CDR3 extends over 17 amino acids. The germline gives CDR1 LGHDT, CDR2 YNNKEL (reference sequence). The CDR3 reads CASSQEGLAGTKNIQYF. DNA of the CDR3: TGTGCCAGCAGCCAAGAGGGACTAGCGGGGACCAAAAACATTCAGTACTTC.

This clonotype was counted a few times. This chain connects TRBV2 to TRBJ2-2, with D possibly being TRBD1 (5 bases). V lost 4 bases and J lost 2, with 8 bases in between. The CDR3 covers 14 residues. Per the germline V gene, CDR1 is SNHLY and CDR2 is FYNNEI. This chain's CDR3 is CASSAQGNTGELFF. The CDR3 coding sequence is TGTGCCAGCAGTGCTCAGGGCAACACCGGGGAGCTGTTTTTT.

Points on this clonotype: This may be a read error: a much more frequent sequence differs by one nucleotide. The chain recombines TRBV20-1 with TRBJ2-7, with 8 bases lining up with TRBD2. V dropped 6 bases and J dropped 7; count of bases not matched to a gene: 17. The CDR3 is made up of 15 amino acids. CDR1 is DFQATT, CDR2 SNEGSKA, per germline (reference sequence). DNA for the CDR3: TGCAGTGCCACCCCCGGCGGGAGGTTGTCGTGGGAGCAGTACTTC. This gives the protein CSATPGGRLSWEQYF.

This clonotype turned up a few times. CDR3 sequence: CASSLGLGSSYNEQFF. CDR3 DNA sequence: TGTGCCAGCAGCCTGGGACTAGGAAGCTCCTACAATGAGCAGTTCTTC. J is TRBJ2-1 and V is TRBV12-3 or TRBV12-4; 8 bases match TRBD2. The trim removed 6 bases at V and 0 bases at J, leaving 7 bases unmatched. The CDR3 consists of 16 residues.